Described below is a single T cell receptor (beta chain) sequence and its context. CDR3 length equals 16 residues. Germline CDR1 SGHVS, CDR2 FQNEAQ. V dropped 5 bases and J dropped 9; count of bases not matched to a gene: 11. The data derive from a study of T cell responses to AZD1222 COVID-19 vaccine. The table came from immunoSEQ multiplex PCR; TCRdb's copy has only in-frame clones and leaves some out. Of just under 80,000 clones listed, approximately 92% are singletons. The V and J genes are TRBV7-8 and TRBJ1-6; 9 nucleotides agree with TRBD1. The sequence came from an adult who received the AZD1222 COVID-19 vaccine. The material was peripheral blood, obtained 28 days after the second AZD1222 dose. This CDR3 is CASSQGQGSRGSPLHF. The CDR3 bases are TGTGCCAGCAGCCAGGGACAGGGCTCCAGGGGTTCACCCCTCCACTTT.